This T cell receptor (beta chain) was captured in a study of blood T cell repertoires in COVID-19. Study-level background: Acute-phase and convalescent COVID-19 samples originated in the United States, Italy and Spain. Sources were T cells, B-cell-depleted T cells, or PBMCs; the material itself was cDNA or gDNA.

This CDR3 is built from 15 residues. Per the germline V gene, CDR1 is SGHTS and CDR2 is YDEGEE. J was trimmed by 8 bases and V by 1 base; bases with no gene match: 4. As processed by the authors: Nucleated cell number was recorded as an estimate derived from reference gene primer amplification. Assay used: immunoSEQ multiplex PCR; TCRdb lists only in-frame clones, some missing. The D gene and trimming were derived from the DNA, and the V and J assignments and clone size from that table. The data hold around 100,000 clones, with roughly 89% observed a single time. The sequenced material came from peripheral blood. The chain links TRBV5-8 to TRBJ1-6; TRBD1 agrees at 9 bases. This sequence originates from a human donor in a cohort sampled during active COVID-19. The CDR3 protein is CASSLRDRADSPLHF. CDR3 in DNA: TGTGCCAGCAGCTTGAGGGACAGGGCGGATTCACCCCTCCACTTT.